These 13 T cell receptor beta chains came from one sample sequenced in a study of T cells in localized non-small cell lung cancer (dated by TCRdb to 2018 to 2021). The method behind the library was the immunoSEQ multiplex PCR assay. TCRdb took this table from immuneACCESS and kept in-frame rearrangements with V and J called. Such tables lack part of the clones; where checked against another copy, unresolved V genes explain under half of the gap, and the rest is unexplained. For this sample there are 16,000 or so clones; about 89% appear just once. Jointly, the top ten make up around 3.6% of the sample. Sequencing used peripheral blood, obtained before any cancer treatment. These receptors were collected from an older male donor with stage II squamous cell lung carcinoma.

V gene TRBV18 combines with J gene TRBJ2-7, with 8 bases lining up with TRBD1. V dropped 0 bases and J dropped 4; count of bases not matched to a gene: 2. Looked up from germline, CDR1 is KGHSH and CDR2 is LQKENI. This CDR3 has 14 amino acids. CDR3 DNA: TGTGCCAGCTCACCACCGGACAGGGAGTACGAGCAGTACTTC. Encoded protein: CASSPPDREYEQYF.

J is TRBJ1-4 and V is TRBV7-9; TRBD1 aligns across 11 bases. The CDR3 length is 14 residues. Germline V gene sequence: CDR1 SEHNR, CDR2 FQNEAQ (reference sequence). V lost 5 bases, J lost 7 bases, and 3 bases stayed unmatched. The CDR3 here is CASSPGQGAEKLFF. Here the CDR3 DNA reads TGTGCCAGCAGCCCCGGACAGGGGGCTGAAAAACTGTTTTTT.

The chain joins TRBV19 to TRBJ2-3; D gene uncertain. Trimming stripped 0 bases from V and 2 bases from J, with 3 bases between. Germline loops: CDR1 LNHDA, CDR2 SQIVND (reference sequence). This CDR3 is built from 13 residues. The DNA of the CDR3 is TGTGCCAGTAGTATAGAAGTCACAGATACGCAGTATTTT. This sequence encodes CASSIEVTDTQYF.

The chain couples TRBV7-8 to TRBJ2-5; TRBD2 matches at 12 bases. The CDR3 contains 16 residues. J gave up 4 bases and V 3 bases, and 6 bases lay outside the gene matches. The germline gives CDR1 SGHVS, CDR2 FQNEAQ. CDR3 coding DNA: TGTGCCAGCAGCTTCCCTAGCGGGAGGGCCCGAGAGACCCAGTACTTC. It yields the protein CASSFPSGRARETQYF.

The chain links TRBV14 to TRBJ1-1; D gene unclear. Germline V gene sequence: CDR1 SGHDN, CDR2 FVKESK. The V gene lost 2 bases and the J gene lost 1 base, with 11 bases spanning the gap. The CDR3 loop spans 15 amino acids. In DNA form, the CDR3 reads TGTGCCAGCAGCCAATTAGGGTACCAGAACACTGAAGCTTTCTTT. Its protein is CASSQLGYQNTEAFF. The full variable domain, rest sourced from reference TRBV14 and TRBJ1-1, is EAGVTQFPSHSVIEKGQTVTLRCDPISGHDNLYWYRRVMGKEIKFLLHFVKESKQDESGMPNNRFLAERTGGTYSTLKVQPAELEDSGVYFCASSQLGYQNTEAFFGQGTRLTVV.

The count of this clone is one. This chain links TRBV27 with TRBJ2-7; 9 bases are shared with TRBD2. CDR3 length equals 16 residues. V lost 6 bases, J lost 0 bases, and 9 bases stayed unmatched. Germline CDR1 reads MNHEY; CDR2 reads SMNVEV (reference sequence). The CDR3 DNA follows: TGTGCCAGCAGCCCCCTAACTAGCGGGCTCTCCTACGAGCAGTACTTC. Translation gives CASSPLTSGLSYEQYF.

This clone appeared once. V is TRBV5-5 and J is TRBJ1-2; TRBD1 aligns across 10 bases. The germline V gene encodes CDR1 SGHKS and CDR2 YYEKEE (reference sequence). The CDR3 runs to 14 residues. Trimming cost V 5 bases and J 2 bases; bases outside gene matches: 3. The CDR3 DNA is TGTGCCAGCAGTCGGGACAGGGGAAACTATGGCTACACCTTC. Translation: CASSRDRGNYGYTF.

The DNA of the CDR3 is TGTGCCAGCGACTCGAACTCCTACGAGCAGTACTTC. Its translation: CASDSNSYEQYF. The rearrangement links TRBV2 to TRBJ2-7, with unresolved D. Trimming took 8 bases from V and 0 from J, leaving 8 bases between them. This CDR3 is built from 12 residues. Germline CDR1 and CDR2: SNHLY and FYNNEI.

The V call is TRBV5-1, the J call TRBJ2-6; TRBD2 matches at 7 bases. V shed 1 base, J shed 0 bases, and the junction held 4 bases outside the gene matches. Per the germline V gene, CDR1 is SGHRS and CDR2 is YFSETQ. The CDR3 consists of 17 residues. The CDR3 reads CASSLRGGGSGANVLTF. CDR3 bases: TGCGCCAGCAGCTTGCGCGGCGGGGGCTCTGGGGCCAACGTCCTGACTTTC.

Here the CDR3 DNA reads TGTGCCAGCAGCGTTTTGCCCGGGGAGCTGTTTTTT. Translation gives CASSVLPGELFF. The chain recombines TRBV9 with TRBJ2-2; no definite D call. Trimming took 2 bases from V and 6 from J, leaving 5 bases between them. The germline V gene encodes CDR1 SGDLS and CDR2 YYNGEE. This CDR3 has 12 residues.

The gene calls are TRBV28 and TRBJ2-1, with a possible D match to TRBD2 (5 bases). Trimming cost V 6 bases and J 4 bases, with 7 bases left between them. The CDR3 is 12 residues long. Germline-derived CDR1 and CDR2 are MDHEN and SYDVKM. In DNA form, the CDR3 reads TGTGCCAGCAGAACGGGGTACAATGAGCAGTTCTTC. Translated: CASRTGYNEQFF.

The genes are TRBV30 and TRBJ2-7; 8 positions match TRBD1. Germline CDR1 GTSNPN, CDR2 SVGIG (reference sequence). CDR3 length equals 14 residues. Unmatched junction bases numbered 5, after V lost 1 base and J lost 3 bases. DNA for the CDR3: TGTGCCTGGAGTGGTGGACAGGGATACTACGAGCAGTACTTC. Translated, it gives CAWSGGQGYYEQYF.

As for this clone: The junction does not match germline at one end; this may be a read error. The CDR3 DNA reads as TGCGCCAGCAGCTTGACCCGGGACAGGGGTTACGGGCAGTACTTC. Protein sequence: CASSLTRDRGYGQYF. The chain combines TRBV5-1 with TRBJ2-7; 10 bases agree with TRBD1. This CDR3 is 15 amino acids long. Germline CDR1 is SGHRS and CDR2 is YFSETQ.